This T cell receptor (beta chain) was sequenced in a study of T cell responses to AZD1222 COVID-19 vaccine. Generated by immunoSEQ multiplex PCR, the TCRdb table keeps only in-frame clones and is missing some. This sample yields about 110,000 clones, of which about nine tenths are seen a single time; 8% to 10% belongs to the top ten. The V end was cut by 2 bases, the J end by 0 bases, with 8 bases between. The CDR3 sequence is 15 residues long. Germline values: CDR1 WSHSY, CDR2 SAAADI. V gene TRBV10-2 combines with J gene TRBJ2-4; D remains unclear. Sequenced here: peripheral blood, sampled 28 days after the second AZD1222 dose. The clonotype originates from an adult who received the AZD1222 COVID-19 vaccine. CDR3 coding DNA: TGCGCCAGCAGTGAGCAAATTCTAGCCAAAAACATTCAGTACTTC. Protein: CASSEQILAKNIQYF.